This T cell receptor beta chain was identified in a study of beta chain features in type 1 diabetes. Notes on the study in general: Among patients, naive, central memory and Treg TCRB repertoires appeared more similar than among healthy donors. TCRB CDR3s from Type 1 diabetes patients were moderately but significantly shorter in all four CD4+ subsets. More deletions and fewer insertions at VDJ junctions were seen in type 1 diabetes patients.

As regards this clone: What it binds is not known. The same CDR3 arises from other DNA sequences in this sample as well.

The isolated RNA, all of it, was reverse transcribed, so expressed TCRB transcripts were what got sequenced. Some clones are missing from TCRdb's copy, which holds only in-frame ones; the method was immunoSEQ multiplex PCR. The repertoire holds about half a million clones, with roughly 31% as singletons. CDR1 and CDR2 (germline): LNHNV, YYDKDF (reference sequence). The CDR3 length is 13 residues. Trimming took 3 bases from V and 2 from J; bases not matched to a gene: 1. Sequencing was performed on naive CD4+ T cells from blood. The receptor comes from a man aged 18 to 35 in good health. The chain has TRBV15 and TRBJ2-7; the match to TRBD2 covers 7 bases. The CDR3 sequence is CATSRGGPYEQYF. The CDR3 DNA reads TGTGCCACCAGCAGGGGAGGGCCCTACGAGCAGTACTTC.